A single sample gave rise to the 2 T cell receptor beta chains below, sequenced in a study of blood T cell repertoires in COVID-19. Profiling relied on immunoSEQ multiplex PCR, and the TCRdb table lists in-frame clones only, not all of them. The sample lists around 80,000 clones; roughly 80% were seen once. Sequences were obtained from peripheral blood. The receptor set was obtained from a human donor in a cohort sampled during active COVID-19.

The J gene is TRBJ2-3, the V gene TRBV10-3, with 11 bases identical to TRBD2. Losses at the gene ends were 0 bases for V and 2 bases for J; bases not matched to a gene: 4. CDR3 size: 17 residues. From germline, CDR1 is ENHRY and CDR2 SYGVKD. The DNA of the CDR3 is TGTGCCATCAGTGAGTCTCTAGCGGGGGGTGTCACAGATACGCAGTATTTT. Amino acids: CAISESLAGGVTDTQYF.

This clone was seen a few times. V is TRBV5-1 and J is TRBJ1-2, with D perhaps TRBD1 (5 bases). This CDR3 has 13 amino acids. Trimming left V 2 bases short and J 4 bases short, with 9 bases between. Germline CDR1 reads SGHRS; CDR2 reads YFSETQ. The CDR3 region is CASSFGASYGYTF. The CDR3 DNA sequence: TGCGCCAGCAGCTTTGGGGCAAGCTATGGCTACACCTTC. The entire variable domain, with the rest obtained from reference TRBV5-1 and TRBJ1-2, is as follows: KAGVTQTPRYLIKTRGQQVTLSCSPISGHRSVSWYQQTPGQGLQFLFEYFSETQRNKGNFPGRFSGRQFSNSRSEMNVSTLELGDSALYLCASSFGASYGYTFGSGTRLTVV.